This T cell receptor beta chain is from a study of Ad26.COV2.S vaccination and SARS-CoV-2 variants. Regarding the study as a whole: It was reported that spike-specific CD8+ and CD4+ T cell responses were substantially broad after vaccination. An underestimation of total T cell responses may have resulted from the TCR breadth and depth analyses.

About this clone: The antigen is unknown.

Some clones are missing from TCRdb's copy, which holds only in-frame ones; the method was immunoSEQ multiplex PCR. Of around 370,000 clones listed, about 90% are singletons. The CDR3 is 14 amino acids. Germline lookup yields CDR1 LGHDT and CDR2 YNNKEL (reference sequence). V was clipped by 1 base and J by 6 bases, with 9 bases between them. This specimen was peripheral blood, taken after recovery from COVID-19. The rearrangement joins TRBV3-1 (or the pseudogene TRBV3-2) to TRBJ2-2, with D possibly matching TRBD2 (5 bases). The receptor comes from a human donor who had recovered from COVID-19. The CDR3 region has the DNA TGTGCCAGCAGCCAAGGTCTACTAGCCGGGGAGCTGTTTTTT. Residues: CASSQGLLAGELFF.